This T cell receptor beta chain was sequenced for a study of response to subunit inactivated influenza vaccine. This clonotype was recorded a few times. One entry per CDR3 protein, called by TCRdb with MiXCR from the RT-PCR reads. The data show about 540,000 distinct CDR3 sequences, around 25% seen once. The same data also went into a second study, on T cells expressing NK-cell markers. That paper adds: 5'RACE template switching with UMIs generated TCR beta cDNA. Sorted CD3+CD56+NKG2C+, CD3+CD56+NKG2C- and CD3+CD56-NKG2C+ T cells supplied TCR beta repertoires. In a handful of donors, these clonotypes also led the CD3+CD56-NKG2C+ fraction.

This TCR came from a man aged 45 to 65 who received an inactivated influenza vaccine. The material was CD4+ T cells sorted from PBMCs, obtained 11 to 12 days after vaccination.

The CDR3 DNA follows: TGTGCCAGCAGATCTACAGCCTTCGGGGCAGGGTATGGCTACACCTTC. Translating it yields CASRSTAFGAGYGYTF. The chain has TRBV28 and TRBJ1-2; the D gene is possibly TRBD1 (5 bases). The germline V gene encodes CDR1 MDHEN and CDR2 SYDVKM. CDR3 length equals 16 residues. The V gene lost 6 bases and the J gene lost 5 bases, with 22 bases spanning the gap.